These 13 T cell receptor beta chains were sequenced from one sample in a study of cytomegalovirus exposure and HLA in healthy donors. This PCR relied on a set of 60 Vbeta primers and 13 Jbeta primers. Repertoires were generated with immunoSEQ multiplex PCR, while TCRdb's copy carries only in-frame clones and drops some. The table lists more than 95,000 clones, approximately 74% of them singletons. Specimen: PBMCs. These receptors were obtained from a man in his forties in good health and CMV-seropositive.

This sequence joins TRBV5-8 and TRBJ2-5, with 11 bases matching TRBD1. Germline-derived CDR1 and CDR2 are SGHTS and YDEGEE. CDR3 size: 15 residues. Trimming cost V 0 bases and J 5 bases; bases outside gene matches: 3. CDR3: CASSLGTGGPETQYF. The CDR3 DNA reads TGTGCCAGCAGCTTGGGGACAGGGGGCCCGGAGACCCAGTACTTC.

V usage is TRBV6-5 and J usage is TRBJ2-5; 9 bases line up with TRBD2. The V and J ends lost 2 bases and 5 bases, in that order; junction bases with no gene match: 6. Germline CDR1 and CDR2: MNHEY and SVGAGI. The CDR3 has 15 residues. Here the CDR3 DNA reads TGTGCCAGCAGTTACCAGGGGACTAGCTCGGAGACCCAGTACTTC. Translation: CASSYQGTSSETQYF.

V gene TRBV25-1 combines with J gene TRBJ2-1; no clear D. Trimming cost V 5 bases and J 7 bases, with 18 bases left between them. The germline V gene has CDR1 MGHDK and CDR2 SYGVNS. The length of the CDR3 is 15 residues. Here the CDR3 reads CASSPPRSGLNEQFF. CDR3 DNA: TGTGCCAGCAGTCCCCCTCGCAGTGGTTTAAATGAGCAGTTCTTC.

The V and J genes are TRBV5-1 and TRBJ2-3, with a possible D match to TRBD2 (6 bases). CDR1 is SGHRS, CDR2 YFSETQ, per germline. This CDR3 is 15 amino acids long. V shed 5 bases and J shed 8 bases, with 21 bases lying between them. The CDR3 loop is CASSPGAGIGVTQYF. For the CDR3, the DNA is TGCGCCAGCAGTCCTGGGGCGGGAATCGGAGTTACGCAGTATTTT.

The chain uses TRBV7-8 and TRBJ2-3, with D possibly TRBD2 on 6 matching bases. CDR1 is SGHVS and CDR2 is FQNEAQ in the germline V gene. The CDR3 sequence is 15 residues long. Trimming removed 5 bases at V and 4 bases at J, with 16 bases between. CDR3: CASSPVGREADTQYF. In DNA form, the CDR3 reads TGTGCCAGCAGCCCCGTCGGTAGGGAGGCAGATACGCAGTATTTT.

This clone was counted only a few times. V and J are TRBV28 and TRBJ1-2, with TRBD1 matching over 11 bases. Germline CDR1 MDHEN, CDR2 SYDVKM. The CDR3 sequence is 17 residues long. The CDR3 region is CAIPGQGVLLRNYGYTF. The CDR3 region has the DNA TGTGCGATACCGGGACAGGGGGTACTTCTTCGTAACTATGGCTACACCTTC.

The sample holds a few counts of this clone. V is TRBV11-2 and J is TRBJ2-3, with D possibly matching TRBD2 (5 bases). CDR1 and CDR2 from the germline V gene are SGHAT and FQNNGV. The ends were cut back, 2 bases at V and 6 bases at J, with 12 bases in the middle. The CDR3 contains 14 residues. CDR3 bases: TGTGCCAGCAGCTTAACTCCCCGAGGGGATACGCAGTATTTT. Amino acids: CASSLTPRGDTQYF.

The chain employs TRBV7-9 and TRBJ1-2; the D gene is possibly TRBD1 (5 bases). Trimming removed 1 base from V and 6 bases from J, with 12 bases in between. There are 14 residues in the CDR3. The V gene's germline CDR1 is SEHNR and CDR2 FQNEAQ (reference sequence). The chain's CDR3 is CASSLVSGLDGYTF. In DNA, the CDR3 is TGTGCCAGCAGCTTAGTCTCAGGGCTGGATGGCTACACCTTC.

The chain employs TRBV29-1 and TRBJ2-1; D may be TRBD2 (5 bases). In germline, CDR1 is SQVTM, CDR2 ANQGSEA. The CDR3 covers 18 residues. V lost 5 bases, J lost 3 bases, and 26 bases lay in between. The CDR3 here is CSVPPGGLSVPIYNEQFF. As DNA, the CDR3 is TGCAGCGTTCCTCCCGGCGGACTCTCGGTTCCAATCTACAATGAGCAGTTCTTC.

J is TRBJ1-3 and V is TRBV6-1, with D possibly being TRBD1 (6 bases). The germline V gene encodes CDR1 MNHNS and CDR2 SASEGT. V was trimmed by 0 bases and J by 1 base, leaving 16 bases between them. The CDR3 has 18 amino acids. The CDR3 protein is CASSEAHAGGRSGNTIYF. As DNA, the CDR3 is TGTGCCAGCAGTGAAGCGCATGCGGGGGGGCGATCTGGAAACACCATATATTTT.

The chain employs TRBV4-3 and TRBJ1-5; TRBD1 matches 7 bases. The CDR3 runs to 17 residues. V was pared by 0 bases and J by 0 bases, with 5 bases of the junction left unmatched. In germline, CDR1 is LGHNA, CDR2 YSLEER. This chain's CDR3 is CASSQEFDRVSNQPQHF. Written as DNA, the CDR3 is TGCGCCAGCAGCCAAGAGTTCGACAGGGTTAGCAATCAGCCCCAGCATTTT.

This clone appeared a few times. This sequence joins TRBV5-1 and TRBJ2-3; D is possibly TRBD1 (5 bases). Between the trimmed V and J ends, which lost 1 base and 5 bases, there was a span of 14 bases. The germline V gene has CDR1 SGHRS and CDR2 YFSETQ. The CDR3 is 15 amino acids. In DNA, the CDR3 is TGCGCCAGCAGCTTGAGGGGAACATCGGGAGATACGCAGTATTTT. Amino acid sequence: CASSLRGTSGDTQYF.

The chain links TRBV5-1 to TRBJ2-2; 14 bases are shared with TRBD2. Germline lookup yields CDR1 SGHRS and CDR2 YFSETQ. This CDR3 has 16 residues. Germline trimming cut 2 bases from V and 5 bases from J; bases unmatched to any gene: 2. The chain's CDR3 is CASSFGLAGGTGELFF. CDR3 bases: TGCGCCAGCAGCTTTGGACTAGCGGGAGGAACCGGGGAGCTGTTTTTT.